This T cell receptor (beta chain) was profiled in a study of human T cells and chemical hapten exposure. Study summary: Largely, small differences in pooled library volume made per-sample TCR yields vary.

This CDR3 spans 15 amino acids. Germline V gene sequence: CDR1 MNHEY, CDR2 SVGAGI. Deletions cut 1 base from V and 12 bases from J, with 19 bases between. The library attached unique molecular identifiers to individual cDNA molecules. One entry per CDR3 protein results from TCRdb running MiXCR on the 5' RACE reads. There are more than 140,000 distinct CDR3 sequences in the sample; 3.5% to 5% occur only once, and over 1.2% lies in the top ten. Extraction of total RNA was performed on unfractionated whole blood. This clonotype originated in a female donor in good health. The chain has TRBV6-5 and TRBJ2-1; D possibly corresponds to TRBD2 (7 bases). Here the CDR3 reads CASSYWDPRGGVQFF. Written as DNA, the CDR3 is TGTGCCAGCAGTTACTGGGACCCCCGAGGGGGGGTGCAGTTCTTC.